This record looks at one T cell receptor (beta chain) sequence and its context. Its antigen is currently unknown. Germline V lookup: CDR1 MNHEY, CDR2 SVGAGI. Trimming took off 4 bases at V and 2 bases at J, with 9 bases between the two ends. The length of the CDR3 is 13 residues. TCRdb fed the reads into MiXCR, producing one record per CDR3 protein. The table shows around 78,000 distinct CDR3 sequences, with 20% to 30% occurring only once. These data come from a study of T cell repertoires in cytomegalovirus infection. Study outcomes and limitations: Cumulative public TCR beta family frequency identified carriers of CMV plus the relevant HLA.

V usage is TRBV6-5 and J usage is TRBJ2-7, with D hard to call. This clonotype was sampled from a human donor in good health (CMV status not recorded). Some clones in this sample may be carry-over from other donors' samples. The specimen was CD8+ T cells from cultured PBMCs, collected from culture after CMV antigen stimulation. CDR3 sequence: CASSSGRTYEQYF. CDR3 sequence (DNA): TGTGCCAGCAGTTCGGGCAGAACCTACGAGCAGTACTTC.